Below, 30 T cell receptor beta chains from the same sample are listed, as sequenced in a study of T-cell reconstitution after alpha-beta-depleted transplantation in children. Researchers prepared the TCRbeta library using unique molecular identifiers, the study reports. One entry per CDR3 protein results from TCRdb running MiXCR on the PCR reads. Here the sample spans around 440,000 distinct CDR3 sequences, about 11% being singletons. The sample consisted of PBMCs, taken before TCRalphabeta/CD19-depleted stem cell transplant. Receptors originate from a child aged 2 to 10 with inherited bone marrow failure, due to receive a stem cell transplant.

This clonotype was seen a handful of times. The chain couples TRBV27 to TRBJ2-1, with D perhaps TRBD1 or TRBD2 (5 bases each). Trimming removed 1 base at V and 5 bases at J, with 12 bases between. Per the germline V gene, CDR1 is MNHEY and CDR2 is SMNVEV (reference sequence). The CDR3 is 15 amino acids. CDR3 DNA sequence: TGTGCCAGCAGTTTATGGGGGAGCGAGAACAATGAGCAGTTCTTC. Translating it yields CASSLWGSENNEQFF.

The sample holds many counts of this clonotype. At one end, the junction sequence differs from germline, possibly due to a read error. This rearrangement joins TRBV12-3 or TRBV12-4 to TRBJ2-1; perhaps TRBD2 as D (6 bases). The CDR3 runs 15 residues. Written as DNA, the CDR3 is TGTGCCAACAGTTTACGTGGAGGGCCAGGTAATGAGCAGTTCTTC. Translating gives CANSLRGGPGNEQFF.

This clonotype appeared many times. The chain is built from TRBV24-1 and TRBJ2-1; D might be TRBD2 (7 bases). Trimming removed 4 bases from V and 0 bases from J, with 21 bases in between. CDR3 length: 19 residues. Germline loops: CDR1 KGHDR, CDR2 SFDVKD. The CDR3 DNA reads TGTGCCACCAGTGACCGACGTTCGGGGGGCTATAGCTCCTACAATGAGCAGTTCTTC. Amino acids: CATSDRRSGGYSSYNEQFF.

The J gene is TRBJ2-7, the V gene TRBV5-1; D may match TRBD1 or TRBD2 (5 bases each). The CDR3 consists of 14 residues. The V gene's germline CDR1 is SGHRS and CDR2 YFSETQ. Deletions cut 3 bases from V and 2 bases from J, with 12 bases between. CDR3: CASSSGTATYEQYF. CDR3 bases: TGCGCCAGCAGCTCCGGGACCGCTACCTACGAGCAGTACTTC.

The table lists this clonotype with many counts. The chain employs TRBV11-2 and TRBJ2-3; 8 bases match TRBD2. Unmatched junction bases numbered 7, after V lost 3 bases and J lost 2 bases. The CDR3 has 16 residues. Germline CDR1 is SGHAT and CDR2 is FQNNGV. CDR3 nucleotides: TGTGCCAGCAGCTTCCAGGGACTAGAAAACACAGATACGCAGTATTTT. Translating gives CASSFQGLENTDTQYF.

There are many counts of this clonotype. The V call is TRBV5-1, the J call TRBJ2-5; D is possibly TRBD2 (5 bases). Germline CDR1 reads SGHRS; CDR2 reads YFSETQ. Trimming took off 2 bases at V and 0 bases at J, with 14 bases between the two ends. The CDR3 is 16 amino acids. The CDR3 is CASSFRLLEYQETQYF. Here the CDR3 DNA reads TGCGCCAGCAGCTTCAGACTATTAGAGTACCAAGAGACCCAGTACTTC.

This clonotype came up many times. The gene calls are TRBV19 and TRBJ2-6, with D tentatively TRBD1 or TRBD2 (6 bases each). CDR1 is LNHDA, CDR2 SQIVND, per germline (reference sequence). V shed 5 bases and J shed 4 bases, with 12 bases lying between them. The CDR3 has 15 amino acids. The CDR3: CASSWRGSGANVLTF. In DNA, the CDR3 is TGTGCCAGTAGTTGGAGGGGGAGCGGGGCCAACGTCCTGACTTTC.

The table lists this clonotype with many counts. The V gene is TRBV10-3, the J gene TRBJ1-1, with 9 bases aligning to TRBD1. J gave up 3 bases and V 6 bases, and 2 bases lay outside the gene matches. CDR3 length: 13 amino acids. In germline, CDR1 is ENHRY, CDR2 SYGVKD. The CDR3: CAIRGQGDTEAFF. The DNA for the CDR3 is TGTGCCATCAGGGGACAGGGCGACACTGAAGCTTTCTTT.

Ten or more counts support this clonotype. J is TRBJ2-3 and V is TRBV29-1; 10 bases align to TRBD2. Germline assignment: CDR1 SQVTM and CDR2 ANQGSEA. The junction had 7 bases not matched to a gene; V was cut back by 1 base and J by 3 bases. This CDR3 is 16 amino acids long. CDR3 nucleotide sequence: TGCAGCGTTGAAGGGTTGATTAGCGGGAGGACAGATACGCAGTATTTT. It codes for CSVEGLISGRTDTQYF.

The rearrangement uses TRBV6-1 and TRBJ2-7; 8 bases map to TRBD1. V shed 6 bases, J shed 6 bases, and the junction held 10 bases outside the gene matches. This CDR3 is 14 amino acids long. The V gene's germline CDR1 is MNHNS and CDR2 SASEGT. The CDR3 coding sequence is TGTGCCAGCAGCCCGACAGGGGAGGCGGGCGAGCAGTACTTC. This codes for CASSPTGEAGEQYF.

This clonotype was detected many times. This chain links TRBV15 with TRBJ2-1, with a weak D call TRBD1 (6 bases). The ends were cut back, 2 bases at V and 9 bases at J, with 11 bases in the middle. The CDR3 loop spans 13 amino acids. Germline lookup yields CDR1 LNHNV and CDR2 YYDKDF (reference sequence). The CDR3 DNA sequence: TGTGCCACCAGCAGACCCCCACAGGGTGAGCAGTTCTTC. Residues: CATSRPPQGEQFF.

This clonotype appeared many times. The rearrangement joins TRBV12-3 or TRBV12-4 to TRBJ2-7, with 7 bases identical to TRBD2. This CDR3 contains 13 residues. V lost 6 bases, J lost 3 bases, and 5 bases stayed unmatched. The CDR3 coding sequence is TGTGCCAGCAGCTCAGGACTAGTCTACGAGCAGTACTTC. Translation gives CASSSGLVYEQYF.

This clonotype was counted at least ten times. The V gene is TRBV5-1, the J gene TRBJ2-1, with D unresolved. The CDR3 runs 14 residues. V was trimmed by 2 bases and J by 0 bases, leaving 6 bases between them. From germline, CDR1 is SGHRS and CDR2 YFSETQ. CDR3 nucleotide sequence: TGCGCCAGCAGCTTTTCCGCCTCCTACAATGAGCAGTTCTTC. Translated: CASSFSASYNEQFF.

In its sample, this clonotype was seen a few times. The chain uses TRBV29-1 and TRBJ1-2; maybe TRBD1 (5 bases). This CDR3 region has 14 residues. Trimming cost V 4 bases and J 8 bases, with 20 bases left between them. Germline values: CDR1 SQVTM, CDR2 ANQGSEA. This chain's CDR3 is CSVVGEEGGAGYTF. The CDR3 DNA reads as TGCAGCGTTGTCGGAGAGGAGGGAGGGGCCGGCTACACCTTC.

This clonotype appeared many times. V gene TRBV2 combines with J gene TRBJ2-5; D possibly matches TRBD1 or TRBD2 (5 bases each). Trimming removed 1 base from V and 0 bases from J, with 9 bases in between. CDR3 length: 15 residues. Germline lookup yields CDR1 SNHLY and CDR2 FYNNEI. DNA for the CDR3: TGTGCCAGCAGTGAAGATGGGGGAAACCAAGAGACCCAGTACTTC. Translation gives CASSEDGGNQETQYF. The entire variable domain, with the rest obtained from reference TRBV2 and TRBJ2-5, is as follows: EPEVTQTPSHQVTQMGQEVILRCVPISNHLYFYWYRQILGQKVEFLVSFYNNEISEKSEIFDDQFSVERPDGSNFTLKIRSTKLEDSAMYFCASSEDGGNQETQYFGPGTRLLVL.

In this sample, this clonotype turned up many times. V and J are TRBV15 and TRBJ2-7; weak D call: TRBD2 (6 bases). Germline-derived CDR1 and CDR2 are LNHNV and YYDKDF (reference sequence). V lost 1 base and J lost 1, with 11 bases in between. This CDR3 region has 15 residues. The CDR3 loop is CATSRVGSGSYEQYF. CDR3 DNA sequence: TGTGCCACCAGCAGAGTGGGTAGCGGTTCCTACGAGCAGTACTTC. The full variable domain, with the rest looked up from reference TRBV15 and TRBJ2-7, is DAMVIQNPRYQVTQFGKPVTLSCSQTLNHNVMYWYQQKSSQAPKLLFHYYDKDFNNEADTPDNFQSRRPNTSFCFLDIRSPGLGDTAMYLCATSRVGSGSYEQYFGPGTRLTVT.

This clonotype has ten or more counts. V usage is TRBV10-3 and J usage is TRBJ1-5; 9 nucleotides match TRBD1. Germline V gives CDR1 ENHRY, CDR2 SYGVKD. V lost 3 bases, J lost 4 bases, and 7 bases stayed unmatched. The CDR3 is 16 amino acids. For the CDR3, the DNA is TGTGCCATCAGTGACCACCGGGACAGGGAAAATCAGCCCCAGCATTTT. Its translation is CAISDHRDRENQPQHF.

V is TRBV5-6 and J is TRBJ1-5, with 7 bases that match TRBD1. There are 16 residues in the CDR3. The junction had 10 bases not matched to a gene; V was cut back by 0 bases and J by 7 bases. CDR1 is SGHDT and CDR2 is YYEEEE in the germline V gene. The CDR3 region is CASSLGWGQQGQPQHF. CDR3 nucleotides: TGTGCCAGCAGCTTGGGCTGGGGACAGCAGGGGCAGCCCCAGCATTTT.

The CDR3 DNA is TGCGCCAGCAGCCGCCGACAGGAATACACAGATACGCAGTATTTT. Residues: CASSRRQEYTDTQYF. This chain joins TRBV4-3 and TRBJ2-3, with D maybe TRBD1 (6 bases). CDR3 length: 15 residues. Germline V gene sequence: CDR1 LGHNA, CDR2 YSLEER. The V and J ends lost 4 bases and 2 bases respectively, with 13 bases between them.

This clonotype showed up many times. The rearrangement links TRBV29-1 to TRBJ1-2; no clear D gene. Germline V CDR1 and CDR2: SQVTM, ANQGSEA. CDR3 length: 16 amino acids. Trimming removed 3 bases at V and 2 bases at J, with 19 bases between. CDR3 DNA: TGCAGCGTTGATCGAACCGCGGGAGCCAGAAACTATGGCTACACCTTC. Its translation is CSVDRTAGARNYGYTF. Filled out from reference TRBV29-1 and TRBJ1-2, the complete variable domain reads SAVISQKPSRDICQRGTSLTIQCQVDSQVTMMFWYRQQPGQSLTLIATANQGSEATYESGFVIDKFPISRPNLTFSTLTVSNMSPEDSSIYLCSVDRTAGARNYGYTFGSGTRLTVV.

V is TRBV10-3 and J is TRBJ2-1, with 14 nucleotides matching TRBD2. Germline V gene data show CDR1 as ENHRY and CDR2 as SYGVKD. The CDR3 runs to 16 residues. The V segment lost 7 bases and the J segment 9 bases; nucleotides outside the gene matches: 11. The CDR3 region is CAINPSGTSGSIEQFF. In nucleotides, the CDR3 is TGTGCCATCAATCCCTCCGGGACTAGCGGGAGCATTGAGCAGTTCTTC.

The J gene is TRBJ2-2, the V gene TRBV24-1; 8 bases agree with TRBD2. Germline lookup yields CDR1 KGHDR and CDR2 SFDVKD. This CDR3 spans 19 amino acids. The CDR3 DNA sequence: TGTGGGGCCAGTGATTTGCGCCCGGAGGCGGGAGGCTACACCGGGGAGCTGTTTTTT. Its protein is CGASDLRPEAGGYTGELFF.

This clonotype was recorded many times. The J gene is TRBJ1-3, the V gene TRBV7-2; D gene unclear. Germline V gene sequence: CDR1 SGHTA, CDR2 FQGNSA. Trimming took 5 bases from V and 4 from J, leaving 9 bases between them. The CDR3 runs to 13 residues. Here the CDR3 DNA reads TGTGCCAGCAGCGCTTCAGTAGGAAACACCATATATTTT. Protein product: CASSASVGNTIYF. The variable domain in full, with the rest retrieved from reference TRBV7-2 and TRBJ1-3, is GAGVSQSPSNKVTEKGKDVELRCDPISGHTALYWYRQSLGQGLEFLIYFQGNSAPDKSGLPSDRFSAERTGGSVSTLTIQRTQQEDSAVYLCASSASVGNTIYFGEGSWLTVV.

J is TRBJ2-2 and V is TRBV19; 10 positions match TRBD2. Losses at the gene ends were 3 bases for V and 6 bases for J; bases not matched to a gene: 4. The V gene's germline CDR1 is LNHDA and CDR2 SQIVND (reference sequence). The CDR3 consists of 15 residues. The CDR3 sequence is CASSIPGLAPGELFF. CDR3 DNA: TGTGCCAGTAGTATCCCGGGACTAGCGCCCGGGGAGCTGTTTTTT.

This clonotype was observed at least ten times. The rearrangement joins TRBV29-1 to TRBJ2-2, with D uncertain. The CDR3 is 11 amino acids. V lost 5 bases and J 5 bases, leaving 6 bases between the germline ends. Germline V gene data show CDR1 as SQVTM and CDR2 as ANQGSEA. In DNA, the CDR3 is TGCAGCGTTCTCCAGACCGGGGAGCTGTTTTTT. Residues: CSVLQTGELFF.

This clonotype has ten or more counts. One end of the junction fails to match germline, which may point to a read error. The chain has TRBV29-1 and TRBJ2-1, with D tentatively TRBD1 (5 bases). This CDR3 region has 15 residues. CDR1 is SQVTM and CDR2 is ANQGSEA in the germline V gene. In nucleotides, the CDR3 is TGCAGCGTTAAAGACCAGGGAACCTCCTACAATGAGCAGTTCTTC. Translating gives CSVKDQGTSYNEQFF.

This chain uses TRBV4-1 with TRBJ2-1; the match to TRBD2 covers 10 bases. The germline CDR1 and CDR2 sequences are MGHRA and YSYEKL. The CDR3 covers 15 residues. With V trimmed by 1 base and J by 8 bases, 5 bases remained unmatched. The CDR3 region has the DNA TGCGCCAGCAGCCAAGCGGGACTAGCGTGGGATGAGCAGTTCTTC. This codes for CASSQAGLAWDEQFF.

This clonotype was observed many times. The chain has TRBV25-1 and TRBJ2-3, with D perhaps matching TRBD1 or TRBD2 (5 bases each). Germline CDR1 MGHDK, CDR2 SYGVNS. The CDR3 contains 16 residues. V dropped 1 base and J dropped 1 base, with 12 bases sitting between them. CDR3: CASSELGTAGTDTQYF. CDR3 bases: TGTGCCAGCAGTGAATTGGGGACCGCCGGCACAGATACGCAGTATTTT.

V usage is TRBV27 and J usage is TRBJ2-1; D uncertain. The CDR3 runs 16 residues. V was trimmed by 5 bases and J by 0 bases, leaving 14 bases between them. Germline V CDR1 and CDR2: MNHEY, SMNVEV (reference sequence). This CDR3 is CASSPLVGSSYNEQFF. The CDR3, as DNA: TGTGCCAGCAGTCCCCTAGTGGGAAGCTCCTACAATGAGCAGTTCTTC.

This clonotype came up many times. The J gene is TRBJ2-1, the V gene TRBV6-5; D not resolved. Germline CDR1 MNHEY, CDR2 SVGAGI. CDR3 length equals 15 residues. V was clipped by 2 bases and J by 1 base, with 9 bases between them. The CDR3: CASSYGDHSYNEQFF. The CDR3 coding sequence is TGTGCCAGCAGTTACGGAGACCATTCCTACAATGAGCAGTTCTTC.